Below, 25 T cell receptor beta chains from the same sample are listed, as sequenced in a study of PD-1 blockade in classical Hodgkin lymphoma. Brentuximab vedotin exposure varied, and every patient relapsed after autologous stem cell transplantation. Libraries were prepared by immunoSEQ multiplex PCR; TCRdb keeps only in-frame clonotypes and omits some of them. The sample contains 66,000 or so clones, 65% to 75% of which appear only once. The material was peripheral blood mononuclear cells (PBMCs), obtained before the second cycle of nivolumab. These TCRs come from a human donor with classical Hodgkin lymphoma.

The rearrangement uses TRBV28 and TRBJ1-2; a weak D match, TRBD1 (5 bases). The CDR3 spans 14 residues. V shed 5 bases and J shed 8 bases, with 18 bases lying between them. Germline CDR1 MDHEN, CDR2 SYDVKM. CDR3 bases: TGTGCCAGCAGTACCCGGGGCGACTATGAAGGCTACACCTTC. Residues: CASSTRGDYEGYTF.

The CDR3 protein is CASSPDPYEQYF. The CDR3 DNA follows: TGTGCCAGCAGTCCTGATCCCTACGAGCAGTACTTC. This chain joins TRBV2 and TRBJ2-7, with D hard to call. V was trimmed by 5 bases and J by 2 bases, leaving 7 bases between them. Per germline, CDR1 SNHLY and CDR2 FYNNEI. The CDR3 runs 12 residues.

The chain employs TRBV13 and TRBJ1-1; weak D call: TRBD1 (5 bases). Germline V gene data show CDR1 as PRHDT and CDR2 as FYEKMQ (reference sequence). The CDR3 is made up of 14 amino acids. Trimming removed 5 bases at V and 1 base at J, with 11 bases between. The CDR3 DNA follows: TGTGCCAGCAGCATCGGGACGGCGAACACTGAAGCTTTCTTT. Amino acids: CASSIGTANTEAFF.

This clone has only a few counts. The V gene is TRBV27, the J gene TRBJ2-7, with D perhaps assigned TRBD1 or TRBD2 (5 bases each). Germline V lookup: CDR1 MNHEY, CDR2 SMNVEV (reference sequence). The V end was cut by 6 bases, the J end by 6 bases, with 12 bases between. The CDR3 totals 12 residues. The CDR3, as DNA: TGTGCCAGCAGCCGATCGGGGCGCGAGCAGTACTTC. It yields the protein CASSRSGREQYF.

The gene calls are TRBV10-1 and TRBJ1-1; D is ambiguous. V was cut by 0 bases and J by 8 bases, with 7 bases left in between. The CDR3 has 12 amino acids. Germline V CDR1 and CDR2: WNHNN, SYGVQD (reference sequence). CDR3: CASSESEREAFF. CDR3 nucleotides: TGCGCCAGCAGTGAGTCGGAACGGGAAGCTTTCTTT.

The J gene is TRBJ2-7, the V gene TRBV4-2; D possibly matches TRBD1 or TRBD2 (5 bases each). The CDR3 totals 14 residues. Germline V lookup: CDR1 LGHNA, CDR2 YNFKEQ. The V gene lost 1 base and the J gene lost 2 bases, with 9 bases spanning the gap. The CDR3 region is CASSQVWGTYEQYF. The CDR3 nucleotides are TGTGCCAGCAGCCAAGTTTGGGGGACCTACGAGCAGTACTTC.

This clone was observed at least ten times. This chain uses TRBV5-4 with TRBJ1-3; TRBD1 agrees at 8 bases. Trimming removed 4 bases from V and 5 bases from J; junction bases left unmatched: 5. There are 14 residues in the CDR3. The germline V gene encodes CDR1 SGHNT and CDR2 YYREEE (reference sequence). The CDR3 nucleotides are TGTGCCAGCAGCGAGGACAGGGCACGAAACACCATATATTTT. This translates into CASSEDRARNTIYF.

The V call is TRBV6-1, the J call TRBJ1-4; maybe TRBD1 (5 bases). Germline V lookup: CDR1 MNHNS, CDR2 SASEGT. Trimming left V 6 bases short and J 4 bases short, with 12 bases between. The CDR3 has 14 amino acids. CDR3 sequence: CASRGFQGNEKLFF. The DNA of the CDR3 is TGTGCCAGCAGGGGGTTTCAGGGTAATGAAAAACTGTTTTTT.

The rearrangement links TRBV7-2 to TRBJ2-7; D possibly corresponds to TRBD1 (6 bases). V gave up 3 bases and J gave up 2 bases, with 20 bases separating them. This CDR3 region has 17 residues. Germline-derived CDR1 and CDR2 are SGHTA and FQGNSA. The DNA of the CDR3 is TGTGCCAGCAGCTTTCTGTCTATAGGGCAGGGGACCTACGAGCAGTACTTC. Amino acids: CASSFLSIGQGTYEQYF.

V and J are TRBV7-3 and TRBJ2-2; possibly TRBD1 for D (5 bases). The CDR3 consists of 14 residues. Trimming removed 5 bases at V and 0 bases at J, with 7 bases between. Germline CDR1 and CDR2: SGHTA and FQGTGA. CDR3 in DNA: TGTGCCAGCAGCCCAGGGACGAACACCGGGGAGCTGTTTTTT. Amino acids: CASSPGTNTGELFF.

CDR3: CASSLDQNYGYTF. In nucleotides, the CDR3 is TGTGCCAGCAGCTTGGACCAGAACTATGGCTACACCTTC. V gene TRBV5-6 combines with J gene TRBJ1-2; D is ambiguous. Trimming removed 0 bases from V and 2 bases from J, with 5 bases in between. CDR3 size: 13 residues. The germline V gene encodes CDR1 SGHDT and CDR2 YYEEEE.

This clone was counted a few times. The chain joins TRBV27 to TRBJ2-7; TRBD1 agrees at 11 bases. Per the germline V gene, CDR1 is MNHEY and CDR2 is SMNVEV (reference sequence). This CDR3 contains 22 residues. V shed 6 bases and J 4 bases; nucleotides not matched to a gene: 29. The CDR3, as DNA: TGTGCCAGCAGGTTAATCTCCCGGGACAGGGGGAAGAAACCAAGGGCTGGATACGAGCAGTACTTC. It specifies CASRLISRDRGKKPRAGYEQYF.

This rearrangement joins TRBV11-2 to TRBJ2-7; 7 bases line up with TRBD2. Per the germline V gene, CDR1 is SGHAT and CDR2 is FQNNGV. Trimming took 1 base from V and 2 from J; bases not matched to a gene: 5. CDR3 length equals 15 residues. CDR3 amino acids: CASSLGDGGAYEQYF. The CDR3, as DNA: TGTGCCAGCAGCTTAGGTGATGGGGGGGCCTACGAGCAGTACTTC.

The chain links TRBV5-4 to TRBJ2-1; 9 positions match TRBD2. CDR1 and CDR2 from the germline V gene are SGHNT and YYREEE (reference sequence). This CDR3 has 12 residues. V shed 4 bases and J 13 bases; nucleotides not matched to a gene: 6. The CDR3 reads CASSGGTSPQFF. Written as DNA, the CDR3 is TGTGCCAGCAGCGGGGGGACTAGCCCACAGTTCTTC.

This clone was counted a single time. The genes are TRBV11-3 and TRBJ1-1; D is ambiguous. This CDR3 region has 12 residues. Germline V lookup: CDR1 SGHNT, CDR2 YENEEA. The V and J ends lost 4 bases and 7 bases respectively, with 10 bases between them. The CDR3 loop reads CASSSRMGEAFF. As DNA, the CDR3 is TGTGCCAGCAGCTCCCGAATGGGTGAAGCTTTCTTT.

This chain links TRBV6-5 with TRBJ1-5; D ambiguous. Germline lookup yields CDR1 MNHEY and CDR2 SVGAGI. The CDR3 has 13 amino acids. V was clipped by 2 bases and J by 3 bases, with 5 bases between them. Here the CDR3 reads CASSYRDNQPQHF. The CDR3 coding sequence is TGTGCCAGCAGTTACAGAGACAATCAGCCCCAGCATTTT.

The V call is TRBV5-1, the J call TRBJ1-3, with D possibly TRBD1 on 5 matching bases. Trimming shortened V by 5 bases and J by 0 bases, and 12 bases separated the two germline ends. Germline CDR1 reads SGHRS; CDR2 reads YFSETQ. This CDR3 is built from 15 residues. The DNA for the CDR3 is TGCGCCAGCAGTCCGCAGGGCCCCTCTGGAAACACCATATATTTT. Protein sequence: CASSPQGPSGNTIYF.

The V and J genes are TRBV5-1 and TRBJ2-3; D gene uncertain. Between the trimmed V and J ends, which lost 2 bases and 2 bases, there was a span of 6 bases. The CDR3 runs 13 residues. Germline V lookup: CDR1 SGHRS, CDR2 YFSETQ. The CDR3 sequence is CASSLFITDTQYF. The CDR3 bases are TGCGCCAGCAGCTTATTCATCACAGATACGCAGTATTTT. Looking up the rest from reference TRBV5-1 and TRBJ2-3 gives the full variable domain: KAGVTQTPRYLIKTRGQQVTLSCSPISGHRSVSWYQQTPGQGLQFLFEYFSETQRNKGNFPGRFSGRQFSNSRSEMNVSTLELGDSALYLCASSLFITDTQYFGPGTRLTVL.

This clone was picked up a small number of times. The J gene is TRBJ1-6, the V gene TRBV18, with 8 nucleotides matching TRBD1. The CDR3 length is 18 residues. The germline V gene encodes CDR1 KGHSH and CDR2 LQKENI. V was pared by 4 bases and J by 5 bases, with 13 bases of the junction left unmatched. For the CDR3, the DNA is TGTGCCAGCTCACTGGACAGGGTGCTACCTATTCATAATTCACCCCTCCACTTT. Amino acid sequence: CASSLDRVLPIHNSPLHF.

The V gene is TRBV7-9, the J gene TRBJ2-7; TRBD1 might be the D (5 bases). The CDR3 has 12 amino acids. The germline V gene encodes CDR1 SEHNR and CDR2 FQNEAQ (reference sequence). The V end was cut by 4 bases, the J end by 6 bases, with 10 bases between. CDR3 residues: CASSSTGSEQYF. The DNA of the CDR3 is TGTGCCAGCAGCTCCACAGGATCCGAGCAGTACTTC.

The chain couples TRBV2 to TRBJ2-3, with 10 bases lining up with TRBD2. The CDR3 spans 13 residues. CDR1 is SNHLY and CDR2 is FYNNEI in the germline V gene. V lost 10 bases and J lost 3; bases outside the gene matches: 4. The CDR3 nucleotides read TGTGCCACTAGCGGGAGTCGGACAGATACGCAGTATTTT. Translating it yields CATSGSRTDTQYF.

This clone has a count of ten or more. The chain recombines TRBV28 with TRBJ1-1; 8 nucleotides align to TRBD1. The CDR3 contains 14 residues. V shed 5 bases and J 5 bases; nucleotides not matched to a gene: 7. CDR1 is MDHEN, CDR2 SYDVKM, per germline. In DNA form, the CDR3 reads TGTGCCAGCAGTACCCCACAGGGGGAGACTGAAGCTTTCTTT. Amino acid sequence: CASSTPQGETEAFF.

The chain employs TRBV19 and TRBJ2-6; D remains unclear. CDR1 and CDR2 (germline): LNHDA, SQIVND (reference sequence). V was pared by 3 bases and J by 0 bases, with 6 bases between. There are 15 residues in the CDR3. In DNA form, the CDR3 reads TGTGCCAGTAGTATCGGTAGCTCTGGGGCCAACGTCCTGACTTTC. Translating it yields CASSIGSSGANVLTF.

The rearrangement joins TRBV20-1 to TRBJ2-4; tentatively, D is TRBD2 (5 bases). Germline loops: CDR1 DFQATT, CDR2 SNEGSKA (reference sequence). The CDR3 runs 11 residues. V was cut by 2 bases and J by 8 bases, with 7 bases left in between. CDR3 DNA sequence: TGCAGTGCTAGACACGGGGACATTCAGTACTTC. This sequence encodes CSARHGDIQYF.

CDR3 coding DNA: TGTGCCAGCAGCTTGGTTTCGGCAACTAATGAAAAACTGTTTTTT. Protein product: CASSLVSATNEKLFF. The J gene is TRBJ1-4, the V gene TRBV5-6; no reliable D call. The V gene's germline CDR1 is SGHDT and CDR2 YYEEEE. With 0 bases removed from V and 0 bases from J, the gap between germline ends came to 6 bases. The CDR3 length is 15 residues.